What follows describes a single T cell receptor (beta chain). Its antigen is unknown. Germline V lookup: CDR1 SGHKS, CDR2 YYEKEE (reference sequence). After removal of 1 base from V and 1 base from J, the junction contained 3 bases not matched to a gene. The CDR3 covers 15 residues. This specimen comes from a study of vaccination effects on CD4 cells after COVID-19. Sequencing was performed with immunoSEQ multiplex PCR; in TCRdb, only in-frame clones are kept and a portion is missing. The table shows 40,000 to 45,000 clones, with around 66% occurring only once. Culture proceeded for 10 days, and CD4+ T cells were then isolated. Everyone in the study got two shots of either the BNT162b2 or mRNA-1273 vaccine.

This receptor was obtained from a human donor who received a COVID-19 vaccine. The chain links TRBV5-5 to TRBJ1-1; 8 nucleotides match TRBD1. The sample consisted of CD4+ T cells from PBMCs cultured without peptide, taken after COVID-19 vaccination. CDR3 in amino acids: CASSLYGTGNTEAFF. The CDR3 DNA is TGTGCCAGCAGCTTGTACGGGACAGGGAACACTGAAGCTTTCTTT.